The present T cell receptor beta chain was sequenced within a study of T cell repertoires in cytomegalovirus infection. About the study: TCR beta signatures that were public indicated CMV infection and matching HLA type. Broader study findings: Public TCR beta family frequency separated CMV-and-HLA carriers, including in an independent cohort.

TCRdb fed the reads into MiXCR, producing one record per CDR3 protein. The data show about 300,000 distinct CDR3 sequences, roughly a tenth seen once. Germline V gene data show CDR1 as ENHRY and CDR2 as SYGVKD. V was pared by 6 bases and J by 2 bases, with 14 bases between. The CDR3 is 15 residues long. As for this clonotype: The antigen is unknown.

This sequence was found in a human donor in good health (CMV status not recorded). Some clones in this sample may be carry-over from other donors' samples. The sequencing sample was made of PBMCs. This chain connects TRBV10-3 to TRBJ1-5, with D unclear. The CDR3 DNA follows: TGTGCCATCAGGGAGCCCGGAGAAGGCAATCAGCCCCAGCATTTT. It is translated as CAIREPGEGNQPQHF.